The clone carrying this T cell receptor beta chain was seen more than once but under ten times. This entry is derived from a study of blood T cell repertoires in COVID-19. Overall study: There were acute and convalescent COVID-19 samples, and they came from the United States, Italy and Spain. T cells, B-cell-depleted T cells, or PBMCs supplied cDNA or gDNA.

The CDR3 is 15 amino acids. V lost 5 bases to trimming and J lost 3 bases; unmatched junction nucleotides: 9. The V gene's germline CDR1 is SEHNR and CDR2 FQNEAQ (reference sequence). As handled by the study authors: Estimates of nucleated cell counts were drawn from the amplification of reference gene primers. Sequencing used immunoSEQ multiplex PCR; TCRdb keeps in-frame clones, though not all of them. D and trimming were read from the DNA, whereas the V and J calls and clone size are those reported in that table. Of fewer than 200,000 clones in the sample, about 74% are singletons; the top ten hold under 3.5%.

V is TRBV7-9 and J is TRBJ2-7; 8 positions match TRBD2. Specimen: peripheral blood. The sequence was collected from a woman of 80 years or more with acute or convalescent COVID-19. The CDR3 bases are TGTGCCAGCAGCACCAGCGGGAGCAGAGGCTACGAGCAGTACTTC. Protein sequence: CASSTSGSRGYEQYF.